This TCR beta chain was observed in a study of cytomegalovirus exposure and HLA in healthy donors. On the study more broadly: Of all 400 or so donors who were genotyped, roughly 81% belonged to the Caucasian-associated ancestry cluster.

About this clone: Antigen: not known.

The study, taken as a whole, reports: Only CMV serostatus was available as immune exposure information. A few chains linked to CMV were shown in vitro to be specific for CMV antigens. Cytomegalovirus association was assigned to approximately 160 TCR beta chains.

Trimming at V came to 4 bases and at J to 4 bases, leaving 3 bases not matched to a gene. The CDR3 contains 14 residues. Germline V gene data show CDR1 as MGHRA and CDR2 as YSYEKL. A multiplex PCR was run with 60 Vbeta primers and 13 Jbeta primers. Produced via immunoSEQ multiplex PCR; TCRdb's table is partial and in-frame only. This repertoire includes roughly 69,000 clones. The chain links TRBV4-1 to TRBJ2-5, with 10 bases identical to TRBD2. This sequence originates from a woman under 40 in good health and CMV-seronegative. Sequenced material: PBMCs. The DNA of the CDR3 is TGCGCCAGCAGCCTAGCGGGAGGCGGAGAGACCCAGTACTTC. Translated, it gives CASSLAGGGETQYF.